This T cell receptor beta chain was observed in a study of OX40 agonist ivuxolimab in advanced cancers. Study information: Three patients, one with hepatocellular carcinoma and two with cutaneous melanoma, responded partially.

The CDR3 loop spans 13 amino acids. Unmatched junction bases numbered 3, after V lost 0 bases and J lost 7 bases. Germline V gives CDR1 SGDLS, CDR2 YYNGEE. The table came from immunoSEQ multiplex PCR; TCRdb's copy has only in-frame clones and leaves some out. In the table there are nearly 80,000 clones, approximately 94% of which are singletons. V is TRBV9 and J is TRBJ1-2, with TRBD1 matching 7 bases. The sequences come from CD4+ or CD8+ T cells sorted from blood, collected in a trial of the OX40 agonist ivuxolimab. The clonotype was recovered from an adult with an advanced solid tumor such as melanoma, head and neck, liver or kidney cancer. CDR3 nucleotides: TGTGCCAGCAGCGTAGAGGGGGCGGGTGGCTACACCTTC. It codes for CASSVEGAGGYTF.